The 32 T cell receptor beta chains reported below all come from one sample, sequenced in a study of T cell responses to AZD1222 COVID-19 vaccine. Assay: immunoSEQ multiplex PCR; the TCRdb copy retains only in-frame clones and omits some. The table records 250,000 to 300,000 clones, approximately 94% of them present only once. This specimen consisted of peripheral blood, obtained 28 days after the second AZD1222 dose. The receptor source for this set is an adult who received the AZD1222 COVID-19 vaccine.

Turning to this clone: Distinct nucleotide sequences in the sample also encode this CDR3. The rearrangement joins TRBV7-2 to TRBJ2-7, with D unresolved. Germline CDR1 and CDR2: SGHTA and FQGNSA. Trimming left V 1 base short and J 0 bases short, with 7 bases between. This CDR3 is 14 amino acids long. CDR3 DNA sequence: TGTGCCAGCAGCTTAGGGCTCTCCTCCTACGAGCAGTACTTC. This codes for CASSLGLSSYEQYF.

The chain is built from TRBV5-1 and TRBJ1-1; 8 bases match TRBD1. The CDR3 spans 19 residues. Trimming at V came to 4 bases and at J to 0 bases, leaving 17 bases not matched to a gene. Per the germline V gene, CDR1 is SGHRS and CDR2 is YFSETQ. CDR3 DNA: TGCGCCAGCAGCGACAGGGGCCTAACCCATCGAAAAATGAACACTGAAGCTTTCTTT. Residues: CASSDRGLTHRKMNTEAFF.

Here the CDR3 reads CASSYLQGGTYEQYF. The CDR3 nucleotides read TGTGCCAGCAGTTACTTGCAGGGGGGCACCTACGAGCAGTACTTC. The V and J genes are TRBV6-6 and TRBJ2-7; D may be TRBD1 (7 bases). V lost 1 base and J 2 bases, leaving 12 bases between the germline ends. This CDR3 comprises 15 residues. CDR1 and CDR2 (germline): MNHNY, SVGAGI (reference sequence).

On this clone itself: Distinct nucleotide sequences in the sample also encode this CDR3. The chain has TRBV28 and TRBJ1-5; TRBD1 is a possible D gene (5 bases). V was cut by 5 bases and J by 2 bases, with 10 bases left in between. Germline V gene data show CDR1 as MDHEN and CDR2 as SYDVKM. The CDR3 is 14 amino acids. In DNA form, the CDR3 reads TGTGCCAGCAGTCTCCAGGGCGGCAATCAGCCCCAGCATTTT. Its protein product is CASSLQGGNQPQHF.

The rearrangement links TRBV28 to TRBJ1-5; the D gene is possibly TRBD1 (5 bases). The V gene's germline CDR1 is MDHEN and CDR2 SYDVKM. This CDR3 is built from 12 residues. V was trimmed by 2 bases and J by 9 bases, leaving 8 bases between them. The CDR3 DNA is TGTGCCAGCAGTTTACTTGGGGGGCCCCAGCATTTT. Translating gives CASSLLGGPQHF.

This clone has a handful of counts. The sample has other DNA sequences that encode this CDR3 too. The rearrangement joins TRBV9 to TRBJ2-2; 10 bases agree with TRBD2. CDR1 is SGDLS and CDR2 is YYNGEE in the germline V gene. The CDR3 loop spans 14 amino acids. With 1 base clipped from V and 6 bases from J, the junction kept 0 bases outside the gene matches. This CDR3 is CASSVSGGAGELFF. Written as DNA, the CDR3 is TGTGCCAGCAGCGTAAGCGGGGGGGCCGGGGAGCTGTTTTTT.

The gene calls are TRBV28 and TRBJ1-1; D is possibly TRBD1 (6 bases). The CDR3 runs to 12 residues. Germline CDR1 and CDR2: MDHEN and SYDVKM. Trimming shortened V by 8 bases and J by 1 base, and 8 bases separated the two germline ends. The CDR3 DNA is TGTGCCAGCGCACAGGGGAACACTGAAGCTTTCTTT. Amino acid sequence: CASAQGNTEAFF.

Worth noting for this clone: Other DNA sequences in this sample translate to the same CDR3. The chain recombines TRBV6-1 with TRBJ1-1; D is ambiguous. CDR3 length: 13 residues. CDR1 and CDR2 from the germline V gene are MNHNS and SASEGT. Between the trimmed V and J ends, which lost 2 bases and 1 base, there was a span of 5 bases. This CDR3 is CASSESGNTEAFF. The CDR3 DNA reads TGTGCCAGCAGTGAAAGCGGGAACACTGAAGCTTTCTTT.

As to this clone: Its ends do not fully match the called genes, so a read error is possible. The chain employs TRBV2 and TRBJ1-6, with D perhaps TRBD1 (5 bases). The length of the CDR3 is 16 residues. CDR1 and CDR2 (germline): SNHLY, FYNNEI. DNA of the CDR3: TGTGCCAGCAGTGATCTGGACATTGCCTACAATTCACCCCTCCACTTT. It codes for CASSDLDIAYNSPLHF.

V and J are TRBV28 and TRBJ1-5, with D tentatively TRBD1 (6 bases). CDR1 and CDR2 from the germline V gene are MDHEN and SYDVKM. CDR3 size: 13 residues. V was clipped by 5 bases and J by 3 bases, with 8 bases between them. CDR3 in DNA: TGTGCCAGCAGTCAGGGGTTCAATCAGCCCCAGCATTTT. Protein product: CASSQGFNQPQHF.

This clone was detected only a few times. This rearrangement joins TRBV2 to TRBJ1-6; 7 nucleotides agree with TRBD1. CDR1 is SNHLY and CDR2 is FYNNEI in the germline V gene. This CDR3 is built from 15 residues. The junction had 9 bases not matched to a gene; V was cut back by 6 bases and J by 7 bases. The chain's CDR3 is CASRPTGRLNSPLHF. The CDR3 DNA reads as TGTGCCAGCAGGCCGACAGGGAGATTAAATTCACCCCTCCACTTT.

CDR3 coding DNA: TGTGCCAGCAGCCTAGGGGGGCGAACCTCTGGAAACACCATATATTTT. Encoded protein: CASSLGGRTSGNTIYF. V and J are TRBV4-2 and TRBJ1-3, with D tentatively TRBD1 (6 bases). The CDR3 covers 16 residues. Germline CDR1 LGHNA, CDR2 YNFKEQ. The V and J ends lost 4 bases and 0 bases respectively, with 13 bases between them.

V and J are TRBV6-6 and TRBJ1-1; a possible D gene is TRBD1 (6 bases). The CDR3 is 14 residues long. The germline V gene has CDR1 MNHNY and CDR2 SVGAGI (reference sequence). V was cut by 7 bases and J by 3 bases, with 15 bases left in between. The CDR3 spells CASIRTVGDTEAFF. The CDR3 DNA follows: TGTGCCAGCATACGGACAGTTGGGGACACTGAAGCTTTCTTT.

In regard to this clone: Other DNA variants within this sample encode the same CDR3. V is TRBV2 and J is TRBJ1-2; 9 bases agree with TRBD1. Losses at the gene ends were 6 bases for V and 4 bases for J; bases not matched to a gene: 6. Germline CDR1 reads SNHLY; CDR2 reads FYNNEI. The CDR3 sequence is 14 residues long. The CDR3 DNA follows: TGTGCCAGCAGCCTTGGACAGGGGAGCTATGGCTACACCTTC. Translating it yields CASSLGQGSYGYTF.

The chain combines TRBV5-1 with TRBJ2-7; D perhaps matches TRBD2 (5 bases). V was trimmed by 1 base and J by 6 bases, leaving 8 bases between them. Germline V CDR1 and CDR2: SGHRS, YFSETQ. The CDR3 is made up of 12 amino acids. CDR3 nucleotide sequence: TGCGCCAGCAGCTTGAATCGGGGCGAGCAGTACTTC. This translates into CASSLNRGEQYF.

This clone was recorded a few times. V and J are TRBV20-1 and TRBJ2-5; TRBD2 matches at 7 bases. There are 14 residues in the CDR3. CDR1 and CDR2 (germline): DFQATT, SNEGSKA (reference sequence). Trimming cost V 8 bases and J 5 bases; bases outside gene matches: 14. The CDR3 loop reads CSTSGERESETQYF. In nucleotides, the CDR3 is TGCAGTACCAGTGGGGAGCGGGAATCCGAGACCCAGTACTTC.

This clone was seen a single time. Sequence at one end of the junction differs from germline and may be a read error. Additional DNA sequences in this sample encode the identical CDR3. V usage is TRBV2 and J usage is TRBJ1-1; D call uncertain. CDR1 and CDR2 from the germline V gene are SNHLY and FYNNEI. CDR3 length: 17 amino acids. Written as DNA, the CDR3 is TGTGCCAGCAGTCGTGGAGGAGTTGTGGGAGGGAACACTGAGGCTTTCTTT. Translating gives CASSRGGVVGGNTEAFF.

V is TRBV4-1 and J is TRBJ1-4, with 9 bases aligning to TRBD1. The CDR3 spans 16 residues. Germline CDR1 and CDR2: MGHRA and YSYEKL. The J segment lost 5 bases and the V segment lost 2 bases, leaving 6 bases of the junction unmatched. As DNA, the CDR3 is TGCGCCAGCAGCCAACCCCAGGACAGGGGAAATGAAAAACTGTTTTTT. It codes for CASSQPQDRGNEKLFF.

CDR3 sequence reads: CASSYSARETGELFF. Here the CDR3 DNA reads TGTGCCAGCAGTTACTCCGCCAGGGAAACCGGGGAGCTGTTTTTT. The chain combines TRBV6-5 with TRBJ2-2, with D perhaps matching TRBD1 (5 bases). The CDR3 loop spans 15 amino acids. CDR1 and CDR2 (germline): MNHEY, SVGAGI. V was shortened by 0 bases and J by 5 bases, with 10 bases between the two germline ends.

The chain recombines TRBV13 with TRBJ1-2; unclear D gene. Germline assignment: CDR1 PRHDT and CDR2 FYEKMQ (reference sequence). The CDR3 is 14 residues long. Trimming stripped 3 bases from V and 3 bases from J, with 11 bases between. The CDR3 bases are TGTGCCAGCAGCTTCGGACGGATTGACTATGGCTACACCTTC. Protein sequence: CASSFGRIDYGYTF.

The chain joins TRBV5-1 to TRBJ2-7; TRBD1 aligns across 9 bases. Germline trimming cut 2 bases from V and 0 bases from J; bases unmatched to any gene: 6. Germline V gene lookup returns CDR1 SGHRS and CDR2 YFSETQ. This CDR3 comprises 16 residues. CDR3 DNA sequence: TGCGCCAGCAGCTTTACAGGGGGCCGGGACTCCTACGAGCAGTACTTC. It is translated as CASSFTGGRDSYEQYF.

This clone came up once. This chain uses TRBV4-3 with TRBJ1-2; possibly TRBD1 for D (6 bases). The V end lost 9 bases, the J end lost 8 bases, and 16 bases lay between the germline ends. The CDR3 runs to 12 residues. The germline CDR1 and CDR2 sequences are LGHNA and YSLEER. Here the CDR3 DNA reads TGCGCCAGTAGCTTGGGGGCAGAAGGCTACACCTTC. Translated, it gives CASSLGAEGYTF.

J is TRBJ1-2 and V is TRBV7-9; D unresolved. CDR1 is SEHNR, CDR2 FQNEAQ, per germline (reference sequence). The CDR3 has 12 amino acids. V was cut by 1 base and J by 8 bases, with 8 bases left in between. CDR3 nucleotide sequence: TGTGCCAGCAGCTTAGGGCAGTCGGGCTACACCTTC. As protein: CASSLGQSGYTF.

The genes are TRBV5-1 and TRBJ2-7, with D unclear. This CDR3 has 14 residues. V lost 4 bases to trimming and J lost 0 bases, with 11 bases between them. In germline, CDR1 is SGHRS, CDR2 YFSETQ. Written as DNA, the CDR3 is TGCGCCAGCAGCCCTGGGTGGGCCTCCTACGAGCAGTACTTC. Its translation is CASSPGWASYEQYF.

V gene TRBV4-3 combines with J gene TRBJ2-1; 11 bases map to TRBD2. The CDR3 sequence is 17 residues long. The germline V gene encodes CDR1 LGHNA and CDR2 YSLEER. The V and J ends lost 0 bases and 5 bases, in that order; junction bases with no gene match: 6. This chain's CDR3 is CASSQEPSGRSHNEQFF. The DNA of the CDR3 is TGCGCCAGCAGCCAAGAACCTAGCGGGAGGTCCCACAATGAGCAGTTCTTC.

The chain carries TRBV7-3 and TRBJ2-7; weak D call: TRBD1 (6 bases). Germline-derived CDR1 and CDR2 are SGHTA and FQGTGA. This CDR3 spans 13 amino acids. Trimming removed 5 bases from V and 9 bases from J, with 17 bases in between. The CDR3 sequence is CASSTGIYSAQYF. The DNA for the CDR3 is TGTGCCAGCAGCACAGGGATCTACTCCGCGCAGTACTTC.

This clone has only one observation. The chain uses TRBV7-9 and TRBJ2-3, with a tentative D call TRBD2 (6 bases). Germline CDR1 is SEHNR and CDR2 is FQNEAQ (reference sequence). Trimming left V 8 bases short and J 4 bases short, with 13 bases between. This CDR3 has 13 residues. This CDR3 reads CASAGRDADTQYF. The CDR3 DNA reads TGTGCCAGCGCGGGGCGGGATGCAGATACGCAGTATTTT.

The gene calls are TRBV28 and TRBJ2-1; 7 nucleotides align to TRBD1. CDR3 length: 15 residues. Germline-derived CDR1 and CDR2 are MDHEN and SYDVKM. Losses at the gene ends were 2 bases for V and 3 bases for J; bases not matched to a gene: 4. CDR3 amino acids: CASSLPGTVYNEQFF. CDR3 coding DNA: TGTGCCAGCAGTTTACCTGGGACAGTCTACAATGAGCAGTTCTTC.

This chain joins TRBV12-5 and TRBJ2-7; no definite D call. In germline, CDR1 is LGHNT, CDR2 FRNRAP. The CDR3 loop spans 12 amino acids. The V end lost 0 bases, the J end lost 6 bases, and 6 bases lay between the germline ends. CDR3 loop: CASGLVISEQYF. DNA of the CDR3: TGTGCTAGTGGTTTGGTAATCAGCGAGCAGTACTTC.

This chain's CDR3 is CSARDAPEAFF. The DNA of the CDR3 is TGCAGTGCTAGAGATGCGCCTGAAGCTTTCTTT. The chain employs TRBV20-1 and TRBJ1-1, with no clear D. CDR1 is DFQATT, CDR2 SNEGSKA, per germline (reference sequence). V dropped 0 bases and J dropped 6 bases, with 5 bases sitting between them. The CDR3 has 11 amino acids.

The CDR3 loop is CASSQSGTGGFHGELFF. CDR3 DNA: TGTGCCAGCAGCCAGTCCGGGACAGGGGGATTTCACGGGGAGCTGTTTTTT. The rearrangement joins TRBV7-2 to TRBJ2-2; 11 nucleotides match TRBD1. Germline-derived CDR1 and CDR2 are SGHTA and FQGNSA. The CDR3 loop spans 17 amino acids. With 5 bases clipped from V and 7 bases from J, the junction kept 12 bases outside the gene matches. Filled out from reference TRBV7-2 and TRBJ2-2, the complete variable domain reads GAGVSQSPSNKVTEKGKDVELRCDPISGHTALYWYRQSLGQGLEFLIYFQGNSAPDKSGLPSDRFSAERTGGSVSTLTIQRTQQEDSAVYLCASSQSGTGGFHGELFFGEGSRLTVL.

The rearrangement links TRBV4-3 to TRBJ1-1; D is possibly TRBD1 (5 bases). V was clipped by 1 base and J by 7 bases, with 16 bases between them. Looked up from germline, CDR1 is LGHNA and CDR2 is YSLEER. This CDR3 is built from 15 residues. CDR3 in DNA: TGCGCCAGCAGCCAAGGTTTGGCAGCTAGGGGTGAAGCTTTCTTT. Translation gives CASSQGLAARGEAFF.